This T cell receptor (beta chain) is from a study of human CD8 memory T cell subsets. UMI-labeled 5' RACE generated the TCR beta libraries. TCRdb re-called the 5' RACE reads and gives one entry per CDR3 protein, without DNA. This table holds fewer than 8,000 distinct CDR3 sequences. Sequencing was carried out using CD8+ T cells from PBMCs. The sequence was obtained from a human donor in good health.

This CDR3 is CASSSGLAGARNEQFF. The chain carries TRBV7-9 and TRBJ2-1; checking the TCRdb D call of TRBD2 is not possible without DNA. Germline lookup yields CDR1 SEHNR and CDR2 FQNEAQ (reference sequence). The CDR3 runs to 16 residues.